This T cell receptor (beta chain) is drawn from a study of Ad26.COV2.S vaccination and SARS-CoV-2 variants. Study-wide results and limits: Vaccine recipients and placebo recipients showed similar non-spike TCR breadth. Possibly, TCR breadth and depth analyses underestimated total T cell responses.

Regarding this clone: Its specificity is unknown.

CDR3 length: 13 amino acids. The germline V and J ends were trimmed by 0 bases and 4 bases, with 6 bases remaining between them. Germline values: CDR1 MNHEY, CDR2 SVGAGI. The repertoire was sequenced with immunoSEQ multiplex PCR; TCRdb's copy has only in-frame clones and lacks some. This repertoire shows just over 350,000 clones, around 90% found once; its top ten account for 3% to 5%. This chain connects TRBV6-5 to TRBJ2-5; D not certain. The sequence came from a human donor who had recovered from COVID-19. Here the sequenced sample was peripheral blood, taken after recovery from COVID-19. In DNA form, the CDR3 reads TGTGCCAGCAGTTACTCATCGGCAGAGACCCAGTACTTC. This gives the protein CASSYSSAETQYF.